Sequencing of this TCR beta chain was carried out in a study of blood T cell repertoires in COVID-19. Looking at the study overall: The United States, Italy and Spain were the sources of the acute and convalescent COVID-19 samples. From T cells, B-cell-depleted T cells, or PBMCs came the material, which was cDNA or gDNA.

The ends lost 4 bases at V and 0 bases at J; junction bases unmatched: 2. The CDR3 has 14 residues. CDR1 and CDR2 (germline): SGHNT, YYREEE (reference sequence). Per the original data handling: Researchers report that nucleated cell counts were estimated from reference gene primer amplification. Clones were read by immunoSEQ multiplex PCR, and TCRdb kept only the in-frame ones, dropping some. V, J and clone size are those of that table, while D and trimming were read from the DNA. The data show 160,000 or so clones, roughly 90% seen once. V usage is TRBV5-4 and J usage is TRBJ1-1, with TRBD1 matching over 8 bases. Sequencing was done on a sample of peripheral blood. The receptor comes from a woman aged 50 to 60 with acute or convalescent COVID-19. The CDR3 sequence is CASSRTGLNTEAFF. In DNA form, the CDR3 reads TGTGCCAGCAGCAGGACAGGGTTGAACACTGAAGCTTTCTTT.